The 16 T cell receptor beta chains listed next were all sequenced from one sample in a study of CD8+ T cells in alopecia areata. Treatment specified: oral pan-JAK inhibitor, 5-10 mg twice daily. As the sequencing template, cDNA was produced by extracting RNA and reverse transcribing it. Sequenced by immunoSEQ multiplex PCR; TCRdb stores in-frame clones only, minus some. The table records about 190,000 clones, 50% to 60% of them present only once. The source material was CD4+ T cells sorted from blood, sampled at week 4, from a patient treated with tofacitinib. Receptors originate from a human donor with alopecia areata.

The rearrangement uses TRBV4-1 and TRBJ2-1, with a tentative D call TRBD1 (5 bases). V was clipped by 4 bases and J by 8 bases, with 12 bases between them. This CDR3 has 13 amino acids. Germline V gene lookup returns CDR1 MGHRA and CDR2 YSYEKL. The CDR3 sequence: CASSPSWGDEQFF. The CDR3 nucleotides read TGCGCCAGCAGCCCCTCATGGGGCGATGAGCAGTTCTTC.

V gene TRBV27 combines with J gene TRBJ2-1; 13 bases are shared with TRBD2. Germline values: CDR1 MNHEY, CDR2 SMNVEV (reference sequence). The CDR3 has 16 amino acids. The V segment lost 6 bases and the J segment 9 bases; nucleotides outside the gene matches: 11. The CDR3 protein is CASRPQPGLAGTEQFF. CDR3 DNA sequence: TGTGCCAGCAGACCACAGCCGGGACTAGCGGGAACTGAGCAGTTCTTC.

The V gene is TRBV30, the J gene TRBJ2-1; D uncertain. Germline CDR1 and CDR2: GTSNPN and SVGIG (reference sequence). Between the trimmed V and J ends, which lost 0 bases and 12 bases, there was a span of 6 bases. This CDR3 region has 10 residues. CDR3 in DNA: TGTGCCTGGAGTGTGGGTGGGCAGTTCTTC. Translating gives CAWSVGGQFF.

The V and J genes are TRBV29-1 and TRBJ2-5, with unresolved D. Germline V gene data show CDR1 as SQVTM and CDR2 as ANQGSEA. Between the trimmed V and J ends, which lost 2 bases and 2 bases, there was a span of 6 bases. The CDR3 has 12 residues. The CDR3 bases are TGCAGCGTTGAACGGAAACAAGAGACCCAGTACTTC. Residues: CSVERKQETQYF.

This chain uses TRBV14 with TRBJ1-1; weak D call: TRBD1 (6 bases). Germline V gene lookup returns CDR1 SGHDN and CDR2 FVKESK. The CDR3 has 13 amino acids. The V and J ends lost 4 bases and 4 bases respectively, with 10 bases between them. CDR3 sequence: CASSPPTGTEAFF. The CDR3, as DNA: TGTGCCAGCAGCCCTCCGACAGGCACTGAAGCTTTCTTT.

The chain carries TRBV29-1 and TRBJ2-3; D is possibly TRBD1 (6 bases). Germline CDR1 reads SQVTM; CDR2 reads ANQGSEA. The CDR3 is 14 amino acids. The V gene lost 6 bases and the J gene lost 2 bases, with 15 bases spanning the gap. The chain's CDR3 is CSVAGTTDTDTQYF. The DNA of the CDR3 is TGCAGCGTAGCCGGGACAACAGACACAGATACGCAGTATTTT.

The chain uses TRBV30 and TRBJ1-1, with 8 positions matching TRBD1. With 4 bases clipped from V and 5 bases from J, the junction kept 6 bases outside the gene matches. This CDR3 is 13 amino acids long. Germline assignment: CDR1 GTSNPN and CDR2 SVGIG (reference sequence). DNA of the CDR3: TGTGCCTGGACGCAGGGGGCGTGGACTGAAGCTTTCTTT. Encoded protein: CAWTQGAWTEAFF.

J is TRBJ2-1 and V is TRBV5-6; D not resolved. Germline values: CDR1 SGHDT, CDR2 YYEEEE. The length of the CDR3 is 15 residues. With 6 bases removed from V and 4 bases from J, the gap between germline ends came to 17 bases. CDR3 nucleotides: TGTGCCAGCATCGCGATTCGGCCTACATACAATGAGCAGTTCTTC. Translating gives CASIAIRPTYNEQFF.

V is TRBV7-6 and J is TRBJ2-1, with TRBD2 identical over 10 bases. CDR1 and CDR2 (germline): SGHVS, FNYEAQ. The CDR3 covers 18 residues. Germline trimming cut 0 bases from V and 6 bases from J; bases unmatched to any gene: 11. As DNA, the CDR3 is TGTGCCAGCAGCTTAGCGCAAGGGAGCGGGAGGGCCAGCAATGAGCAGTTCTTC. The encoded protein is CASSLAQGSGRASNEQFF.

The chain has TRBV5-1 and TRBJ2-5; tentatively, D is TRBD1 (5 bases). CDR1 and CDR2 (germline): SGHRS, YFSETQ. There are 15 residues in the CDR3. Between the trimmed V and J ends, which lost 5 bases and 1 base, there was a span of 15 bases. The CDR3 spells CASSSVAGAQETQYF. The CDR3 nucleotides read TGCGCCAGCAGTTCTGTAGCTGGGGCCCAAGAGACCCAGTACTTC. Full variable domain (remainder filled in from reference TRBV5-1 and TRBJ2-5): KAGVTQTPRYLIKTRGQQVTLSCSPISGHRSVSWYQQTPGQGLQFLFEYFSETQRNKGNFPGRFSGRQFSNSRSEMNVSTLELGDSALYLCASSSVAGAQETQYFGPGTRLLVL.

This clone was found a few times. The chain has TRBV27 and TRBJ2-1, with 9 positions matching TRBD1. Germline assignment: CDR1 MNHEY and CDR2 SMNVEV (reference sequence). This CDR3 is 14 amino acids long. The V gene end was trimmed by 6 bases and the J gene end by 9 bases; junction bases not matched to a gene: 9. CDR3 sequence (DNA): TGTGCCAGCAGACCGGGACAGGGACGTTCTGAGCAGTTCTTC. It yields the protein CASRPGQGRSEQFF.

The V call is TRBV30, the J call TRBJ1-1, with TRBD1 as a possible D gene (5 bases). Germline CDR1 reads GTSNPN; CDR2 reads SVGIG (reference sequence). The length of the CDR3 is 12 residues. V lost 1 base, J lost 11 bases, and 14 bases lay in between. The DNA of the CDR3 is TGTGCCTGGAGTGACACCGCAGGGAGTGCTTTCTTT. Its translation is CAWSDTAGSAFF.

The DNA for the CDR3 is TGTGCCAGCAGCACCCGGGCCCTCAGGACCCAGTACTTC. It yields the protein CASSTRALRTQYF. The rearrangement links TRBV7-9 to TRBJ2-5, with D uncertain. The germline CDR1 and CDR2 sequences are SEHNR and FQNEAQ (reference sequence). Trimming removed 5 bases from V and 7 bases from J, with 14 bases in between. The CDR3 sequence is 13 residues long.

This clone has a handful of counts. The chain is built from TRBV19 and TRBJ2-2; 8 bases match TRBD1. The CDR3 is made up of 14 amino acids. CDR1 LNHDA and CDR2 SQIVND come from the germline V gene (reference sequence). J gave up 3 bases and V 5 bases, and 2 bases lay outside the gene matches. The CDR3 loop is CASSWTGYTGELFF. Here the CDR3 DNA reads TGTGCCAGTAGTTGGACAGGGTACACCGGGGAGCTGTTTTTT.

The chain joins TRBV10-3 to TRBJ2-3; a weak D match, TRBD2 (6 bases). Looked up from germline, CDR1 is ENHRY and CDR2 is SYGVKD. V shed 10 bases and J shed 5 bases, with 16 bases lying between them. The CDR3 length is 13 residues. The CDR3 DNA follows: TGTGCCACGATACGGGAGCTTAGAGATACGCAGTATTTT. Protein: CATIRELRDTQYF.

The chain couples TRBV29-1 to TRBJ2-2; possibly TRBD2 for D (6 bases). Trimming shortened V by 2 bases and J by 3 bases, and 10 bases separated the two germline ends. The CDR3 contains 14 residues. CDR1 and CDR2 from the germline V gene are SQVTM and ANQGSEA. The CDR3 is CSVENAGHTGELFF. Here the CDR3 DNA reads TGCAGCGTTGAAAATGCGGGACACACCGGGGAGCTGTTTTTT.